Following are 26 T cell receptor beta chains from one sample sequenced in a study of T-cell reconstitution after alpha-beta-depleted transplantation in children. Using unique molecular identifiers, the investigators prepared the TCRbeta library. TCRdb used MiXCR to reprocess the PCR reads, holding one entry per CDR3 protein. Of 300,000 or so distinct CDR3 sequences detected, 9.9% appear once; the ten largest clones hold around 10%. The sequencing here drew on PBMCs from the stem cell graft donor, taken from the stem cell graft. These receptors came from a human donor who donated a stem cell graft to a child with SCID.

This clonotype was seen a handful of times. The chain is built from TRBV7-9 and TRBJ2-7, with no clear D. V lost 5 bases to trimming and J lost 7 bases, with 9 bases between them. This CDR3 region has 11 residues. Germline V gene data show CDR1 as SEHNR and CDR2 as FQNEAQ (reference sequence). The CDR3 here is CASSPTQEQYF. The CDR3 DNA is TGTGCCAGCAGCCCCACGCAAGAGCAGTACTTC.

This clonotype was seen only a few times. V and J are TRBV14 and TRBJ2-3, with D tentatively TRBD1 or TRBD2 (5 bases each). V gave up 4 bases and J gave up 4 bases, with 18 bases separating them. This CDR3 spans 16 amino acids. Germline CDR1 and CDR2: SGHDN and FVKESK. The CDR3 sequence: CASSRSGPMGPDTQYF. The CDR3 DNA sequence: TGTGCCAGCAGCCGTTCGGGACCCATGGGGCCAGATACGCAGTATTTT.

This clonotype was seen many times. The rearrangement joins TRBV12-3 or TRBV12-4 to TRBJ1-5; no definite D call. V lost 3 bases and J lost 0, with 6 bases in between. The CDR3 length is 14 residues. CDR3 protein: CASSFSDSNQPQHF. The CDR3 DNA reads as TGTGCCAGCAGTTTTTCAGATAGCAATCAGCCCCAGCATTTT.

This clonotype was seen only a few times. The V call is TRBV27, the J call TRBJ1-6; D uncertain. Trimming removed 2 bases at V and 4 bases at J, with 3 bases between. Germline V CDR1 and CDR2: MNHEY, SMNVEV (reference sequence). CDR3 length: 13 amino acids. CDR3 sequence: CASSLDYNSPLHF. The CDR3 nucleotides read TGTGCCAGCAGTTTAGATTATAATTCACCCCTCCACTTT.

This chain uses TRBV12-3 or TRBV12-4 with TRBJ1-1; a weak D match, TRBD1 (6 bases). V lost 6 bases to trimming and J lost 6 bases, with 17 bases between them. There are 14 residues in the CDR3. This chain's CDR3 is CASRDDRNTAEAFF. CDR3 nucleotide sequence: TGTGCCAGCAGAGACGACAGGAACACCGCTGAAGCTTTCTTT.

The J gene is TRBJ2-5, the V gene TRBV2; D possibly corresponds to TRBD2 (6 bases). This CDR3 spans 16 amino acids. Germline CDR1 is SNHLY and CDR2 is FYNNEI. V lost 6 bases and J lost 3, with 20 bases in between. The CDR3 here is CASRTLGTGVKETQYF. CDR3 bases: TGTGCCAGCAGAACACTCGGGACGGGGGTTAAAGAGACCCAGTACTTC. Full variable domain (outside the CDR3, taken from reference TRBV2 and TRBJ2-5): EPEVTQTPSHQVTQMGQEVILRCVPISNHLYFYWYRQILGQKVEFLVSFYNNEISEKSEIFDDQFSVERPDGSNFTLKIRSTKLEDSAMYFCASRTLGTGVKETQYFGPGTRLLVL.

This clonotype occurred many times. The chain employs TRBV12-3 or TRBV12-4 and TRBJ1-6; 7 positions agree with TRBD1. CDR3 length: 15 residues. The ends lost 4 bases at V and 9 bases at J; junction bases unmatched: 9. CDR3 loop: CASSSRQGSSSPLHF. DNA for the CDR3: TGTGCCAGCAGTTCCCGACAGGGAAGTAGTTCACCCCTCCACTTT.

This clonotype was detected only a few times. The rearrangement joins TRBV10-3 to TRBJ1-2; D is perhaps TRBD1 (6 bases). The CDR3 runs 15 residues. With 0 bases removed from V and 5 bases from J, the gap between germline ends came to 13 bases. Germline V gene lookup returns CDR1 ENHRY and CDR2 SYGVKD. The CDR3 here is CAISESGGIGYGYTF. The CDR3 DNA reads as TGTGCCATCAGTGAGTCGGGGGGCATCGGGTATGGCTACACCTTC.

The gene calls are TRBV6-5 and TRBJ1-2, with D perhaps matching TRBD1 (6 bases). Trimming removed 3 bases at V and 2 bases at J, with 10 bases between. This CDR3 comprises 14 residues. Per germline, CDR1 MNHEY and CDR2 SVGAGI. DNA of the CDR3: TGTGCCAGCAGTTATCGGACAGCCAACTATGGCTACACCTTC. Its protein is CASSYRTANYGYTF.

The chain has TRBV27 and TRBJ1-5, with D possibly being TRBD1 (6 bases). The CDR3 covers 14 residues. Germline V gives CDR1 MNHEY, CDR2 SMNVEV (reference sequence). V was trimmed by 6 bases and J by 7 bases, leaving 16 bases between them. The CDR3 loop reads CASRSRPGEQPQHF. The CDR3 bases are TGTGCCAGCAGGTCTCGACCAGGGGAACAGCCCCAGCATTTT.

The V gene is TRBV2, the J gene TRBJ1-6, with D maybe TRBD1 (6 bases). V was trimmed by 3 bases and J by 1 base, leaving 13 bases between them. The CDR3 has 17 amino acids. Germline-derived CDR1 and CDR2 are SNHLY and FYNNEI. The CDR3 DNA is TGTGCCAGCAGTGATTTGGTCAGGGGATCCTATAATTCACCCCTCCACTTT. Residues: CASSDLVRGSYNSPLHF.

The CDR3, as DNA: TGTGCCAGCAGCCCCGGACAGGGGAATGAGCAGTTCTTC. Translated: CASSPGQGNEQFF. V gene TRBV3-1 combines with J gene TRBJ2-1, with 9 bases that match TRBD1. Germline V lookup: CDR1 LGHDT, CDR2 YNNKEL (reference sequence). The junction had 2 bases not matched to a gene; V was cut back by 4 bases and J by 7 bases. The CDR3 has 13 residues.

The CDR3 DNA follows: TGTGCCATCAGTGAACGGGGTGGGTTTGAAGCTTTCTTT. This encodes CAISERGGFEAFF. V and J are TRBV10-3 and TRBJ1-1; D gene unclear. The V and J ends lost 3 bases and 7 bases respectively, with 12 bases between them. There are 13 residues in the CDR3. Germline values: CDR1 ENHRY, CDR2 SYGVKD.

This clonotype was seen at least ten times. V and J are TRBV24-1 and TRBJ2-1, with D possibly being TRBD1 or TRBD2 (5 bases each). CDR3 length equals 17 residues. Germline V lookup: CDR1 KGHDR, CDR2 SFDVKD. V gave up 2 bases and J gave up 0 bases, with 13 bases separating them. CDR3 coding DNA: TGTGCCACCAGTGATTCACCCGGGACGAACTCCTACAATGAGCAGTTCTTC. This translates into CATSDSPGTNSYNEQFF.

This chain uses TRBV3-1 with TRBJ2-1; D is unresolved. The CDR3 is 17 residues long. Germline values: CDR1 LGHDT, CDR2 YNNKEL (reference sequence). V was shortened by 7 bases and J by 2 bases, with 21 bases between the two germline ends. DNA of the CDR3: TGTGCCAGCACCAAGCCAGTCGGCGGTCCGGCCTACAATGAGCAGTTCTTC. Translating it yields CASTKPVGGPAYNEQFF.

This clonotype was recorded a few times. The CDR3 region is CASSQDYFGSGHLRDTEAFF. The CDR3 DNA follows: TGCGCCAGCAGCCAAGATTACTTCGGGTCGGGACACTTGAGGGACACTGAAGCTTTCTTT. This chain uses TRBV4-1 with TRBJ1-1; tentatively, D is TRBD1 (6 bases). CDR1 is MGHRA, CDR2 YSYEKL, per germline. Trimming took 0 bases from V and 3 from J, leaving 26 bases between them. This CDR3 has 20 residues.

This clonotype was seen a few times. The gene calls are TRBV12-3 or TRBV12-4 and TRBJ1-1, with D hard to call. The germline V and J ends were trimmed by 4 bases and 7 bases, with 13 bases remaining between them. This CDR3 is 13 amino acids long. Here the CDR3 DNA reads TGTGCCAGCAGTTCGAGGACTCCTCATGAAGCTTTCTTT. Translating gives CASSSRTPHEAFF.

This rearrangement joins TRBV6-1 to TRBJ1-1; D is unresolved. The V and J ends lost 6 bases and 5 bases respectively, with 13 bases between them. The V gene's germline CDR1 is MNHNS and CDR2 SASEGT. The CDR3 totals 13 residues. CDR3 region: CASSTRAGTEAFF. Written as DNA, the CDR3 is TGTGCCAGCAGCACCCGGGCAGGAACTGAAGCTTTCTTT.

The chain uses TRBV20-1 and TRBJ2-1; 11 positions match TRBD1. The CDR3 length is 17 residues. Germline loops: CDR1 DFQATT, CDR2 SNEGSKA (reference sequence). Trimming at V came to 0 bases and at J to 0 bases, leaving 4 bases not matched to a gene. The CDR3 DNA sequence: TGCAGTGCTAGAGACTCCGGGACAGGGGGCTCCTACAATGAGCAGTTCTTC. Amino acids: CSARDSGTGGSYNEQFF.

This clonotype was counted ten times or more. The rearrangement uses TRBV6-1 and TRBJ2-7; D is ambiguous. The germline gives CDR1 MNHNS, CDR2 SASEGT. CDR3 size: 13 residues. Trimming removed 6 bases from V and 4 bases from J, with 13 bases in between. The CDR3 DNA is TGTGCCAGCAGCCTTGGGGTGATGTACGAGCAGTACTTC. It codes for CASSLGVMYEQYF.

The chain couples TRBV5-1 to TRBJ2-2; TRBD1 might be the D (5 bases). The CDR3 runs 15 residues. V was pared by 2 bases and J by 3 bases, with 11 bases between. Germline lookup yields CDR1 SGHRS and CDR2 YFSETQ. The chain's CDR3 is CASSFSRADTGELFF. The CDR3 nucleotides are TGCGCCAGCAGCTTTTCCAGGGCGGACACCGGGGAGCTGTTTTTT.

This clonotype was detected ten times or more. The rearrangement links TRBV12-3 or TRBV12-4 to TRBJ2-5, with D unclear. The CDR3 is 13 amino acids. Trimming shortened V by 3 bases and J by 5 bases, and 10 bases separated the two germline ends. CDR3 region: CASSFPGDETQYF. For the CDR3, the DNA is TGTGCCAGCAGTTTCCCGGGTGACGAGACCCAGTACTTC.

This clonotype showed up just a few times. The chain carries TRBV20-1 and TRBJ1-1; D is ambiguous. This CDR3 region has 13 residues. Germline lookup yields CDR1 DFQATT and CDR2 SNEGSKA (reference sequence). Deletions cut 2 bases from V and 4 bases from J, with 11 bases between. The CDR3 coding sequence is TGCAGTGCTAGACACGGTTTGGGCACTGAAGCTTTCTTT. Amino acids: CSARHGLGTEAFF.

This chain joins TRBV9 and TRBJ2-3; D may be TRBD1 (6 bases). The length of the CDR3 is 15 residues. V shed 0 bases and J shed 4 bases, with 12 bases lying between them. From germline, CDR1 is SGDLS and CDR2 YYNGEE. Written as DNA, the CDR3 is TGTGCCAGCAGCGTAGAGGGACATGAGGCAGATACGCAGTATTTT. Encoded protein: CASSVEGHEADTQYF. The whole variable domain, filled in from reference TRBV9 and TRBJ2-3, reads DSGVTQTPKHLITATGQRVTLRCSPRSGDLSVYWYQQSLDQGLQFLIQYYNGEERAKGNILERFSAQQFPDLHSELNLSSLELGDSALYFCASSVEGHEADTQYFGPGTRLTVL.

There are many counts of this clonotype. This rearrangement joins TRBV7-8 to TRBJ1-3; D may be TRBD1 (5 bases). Germline assignment: CDR1 SGHVS and CDR2 FQNEAQ. The length of the CDR3 is 14 residues. V gave up 7 bases and J gave up 2 bases, with 12 bases separating them. CDR3 sequence reads: CASIPGVAGNTIYF. CDR3 in DNA: TGTGCCAGCATACCGGGGGTGGCTGGAAACACCATATATTTT.

J is TRBJ1-2 and V is TRBV11-2; 7 nucleotides align to TRBD1. Germline assignment: CDR1 SGHAT and CDR2 FQNNGV. The length of the CDR3 is 12 residues. V lost 5 bases and J lost 4; bases outside the gene matches: 1. This CDR3 is CASSPGGYGYTF. The CDR3 bases are TGTGCCAGCAGCCCAGGGGGCTATGGCTACACCTTC.